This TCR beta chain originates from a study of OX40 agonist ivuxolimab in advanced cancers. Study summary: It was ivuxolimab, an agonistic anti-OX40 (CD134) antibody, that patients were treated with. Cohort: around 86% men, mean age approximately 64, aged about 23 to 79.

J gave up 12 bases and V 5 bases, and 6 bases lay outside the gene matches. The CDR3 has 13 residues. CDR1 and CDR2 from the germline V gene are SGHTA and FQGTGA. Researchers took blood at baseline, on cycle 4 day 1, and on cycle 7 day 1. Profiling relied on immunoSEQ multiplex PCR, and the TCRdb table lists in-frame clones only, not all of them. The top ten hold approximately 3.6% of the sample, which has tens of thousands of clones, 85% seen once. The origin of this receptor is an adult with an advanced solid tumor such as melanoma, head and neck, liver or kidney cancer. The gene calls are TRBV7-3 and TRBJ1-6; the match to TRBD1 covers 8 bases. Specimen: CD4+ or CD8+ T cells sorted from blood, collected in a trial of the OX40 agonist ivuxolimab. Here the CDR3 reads CASSLDRGKPLHF. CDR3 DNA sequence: TGTGCCAGCAGCCTCGACAGGGGAAAACCCCTCCACTTT.